This T cell receptor (beta chain) was obtained from a study of Ad26.COV2.S vaccination and SARS-CoV-2 variants. Overall study: Recipients of Ad26.COV2.S got it intramuscularly, once or twice 56 days apart.

As to this clone: Its specificity is not known.

Study-level results: Placebo recipients showed lower spike-specific TCR breadth than vaccinees. Measurements of TCR breadth and depth may have given underestimates of the total T cell responses.

This table comes from immunoSEQ multiplex PCR, and its TCRdb copy is limited to in-frame clones, with some not included. The sample lists 350,000 to 450,000 clones; 89% were seen once. Looked up from germline, CDR1 is KGHSH and CDR2 is LQKENI. With 6 bases removed from V and 4 bases from J, the gap between germline ends came to 10 bases. The CDR3 consists of 13 residues. Noted treatment: some 19 received Ad26.COV2.S at low or high dose, single or two shots; several received placebo; per-sample allocation not given. Sample collection was performed on day 63 after the first vaccine or placebo injection.

The V call is TRBV18, the J call TRBJ2-1, with no clear D. The sequences come from peripheral blood, collected in a trial of Ad26.COV2.S vaccine versus placebo. This clonotype was sampled from a person between 18 and 65 years old who received the Ad26.COV2.S COVID-19 vaccine or a placebo. The CDR3: CASSLTWYNEQFF. The CDR3, as DNA: TGTGCCAGCTCCCTCACTTGGTACAATGAGCAGTTCTTC.